This entry is about one T cell receptor beta chain. These data come from a study of glioma-infiltrating T cells after dendritic cell vaccination. Study as a whole: Dendritic cells derived from monocytes and pulsed with autologous tumor lysate formed the vaccine.

As for time point: after dendritic cell vaccination, including at tumor progression/relapse. Sequencing was performed with immunoSEQ multiplex PCR; in TCRdb, only in-frame clones are kept and a portion is missing. The sample holds 70,000 to 100,000 clones, under 85% seen once. The sequences come from blood, collected after dendritic cell vaccination. This receptor was taken from a human donor with glioblastoma.

The CDR3: CASSAIQGIRTNNEQFF. In DNA form, the CDR3 reads TGTGCCAGCAGCGCGATACAGGGCATAAGGACGAACAATGAGCAGTTCTTC. The V and J genes are TRBV7-7 and TRBJ2-1; tentatively, D is TRBD1 (6 bases). Trimming left V 5 bases short and J 5 bases short, with 22 bases between. The CDR3 covers 17 residues. Germline loops: CDR1 SSHAT, CDR2 FNYEAQ (reference sequence).